The rows below give T cell receptor beta chains drawn from one sample of a study of T-cell memory formation after mild COVID-19. Using its own MiXCR run on the 5' RACE reads, TCRdb lists one record per CDR3 protein. The top ten hold 21% of the sample, which has over 300,000 distinct CDR3 sequences, less than 25% seen once. What was sequenced was PBMCs or a T cell subset sorted from them (not recorded which). These receptors came from a man between 18 and 35 years old who had mild COVID-19 (a few samples of this study predate the infection). Cell type and time point are not known. The CDR3 runs from the conserved cysteine through the conserved F or W. The D gene is left open where the match is weak. A clone size is listed for some rows: how often the clone was seen (once, few, many), or a class if it is expanded.

J | V | D | length | size | DNA | CDR3
TRBJ1-1 | TRBV7-3 | NA | 13 | few | TGTGCCAGCAGCGCGGGCCCCGCGACTGAAGCTTTCTTT | CASSAGPATEAFF
TRBJ1-1 | TRBV18 | NA | 15 | few | TGTGCCAGCTCACCCCAAAGGGACCATAACACTGAAGCTTTCTTT | CASSPQRDHNTEAFF
TRBJ2-7 | TRBV7-9 | TRBD2 | 14 | NA | TGTGCCAGCAGCCGACTAGCGGGGGCCTACGAGCAGTACTTC | CASSRLAGAYEQYF
TRBJ1-1 | TRBV3-1 | NA | 12 | NA | TGTGCCAGCAGCTACGTGAACACTGAAGCTTTCTTT | CASSYVNTEAFF
TRBJ2-5 | TRBV19 | TRBD2 | 15 | many | TGTGCCAGTAGTATGACTAGCGGGGGGCTTACAACCCAGTACTTC | CASSMTSGGLTTQYF
TRBJ1-1 | TRBV7-2 | NA | 14 | NA | TGTGCCAGCAGCTTAGCGGCGAGGAACACTGAAGCTTTCTTT | CASSLAARNTEAFF
TRBJ2-1 | TRBV7-3 | TRBD2 | 15 | few | TGTGCCAGCAGCTCCTCCCCGCGGGGGGTCAATGAGCAGTTCTTC | CASSSSPRGVNEQFF
TRBJ2-1 | TRBV24-1 | NA | 14 | NA | TGTGCCACCAGTGATTTCGGGGGATACAATGAGCAGTTCTTC | CATSDFGGYNEQFF
TRBJ2-2 | TRBV7-2 | TRBD1 | 14 | NA | TGTGCCAGCAGCTCCAGGGGGCTCGACGGGGAGCTGTTTTTT | CASSSRGLDGELFF
TRBJ1-1 | TRBV20-1 | TRBD1 | 15 | few | TGCAGTGCCAGGGGTGGGGGACAGGGATACACTGAAGCTTTCTTT | CSARGGGQGYTEAFF
TRBJ1-2 | TRBV10-1 | NA | 16 | NA | TGCGCCAGCAGTGAGTCGAGAGGGCTGGGATTCTATGGCTACACCTTC | CASSESRGLGFYGYTF
TRBJ1-1 | TRBV5-4 | TRBD1 | 15 | NA | TGTGCCAGCAGCCCCCCGGGACAGCTGAACACTGAAGCTTTCTTT | CASSPPGQLNTEAFF
TRBJ2-7 | TRBV24-1 | TRBD1 | 14 | few | TGTGCCACCAGTGACTACAGGGGGCGAAGCGAGCAGTACTTC | CATSDYRGRSEQYF
TRBJ2-3 | TRBV29-1 | NA | 11 | NA | TGCAGCACTTTGACTGGGGGTACGCAGTATTTT | CSTLTGGTQYF
TRBJ2-1 | TRBV11-2 | NA | 14 | few | TGTGCCAGCAGATCAGTGGGGGGCCACAATGAGCAGTTCTTC | CASRSVGGHNEQFF
TRBJ2-7 | TRBV5-6 | NA | 12 | few | TGTGCCAGCAGCTTGGAGCGAGGTGAGCAGTACTTC | CASSLERGEQYF
TRBJ2-5 | TRBV7-2 | TRBD2 | 16 | few | TGTGCCAGCAGCGGGGCCGTCGGACTAGCGAAAGAGACCCAGTACTTC | CASSGAVGLAKETQYF
TRBJ2-3 | TRBV6-5 | TRBD2 | 17 | NA | TGTGCCAGCAGTTACGTAAGACTAGCGGGGGGTGGAGATACGCAGTATTTT | CASSYVRLAGGGDTQYF
TRBJ2-3 | TRBV12-3/TRBV12-4 | NA | 13 | many | TGTGCCAGCAGTTTGTCCTCCACAGATACGCAGTATTTT | CASSLSSTDTQYF
TRBJ1-1 | TRBV5-5 | NA | 15 | many | TGTGCCAGCAGCTCGGGACCCCCGGGGGGCACTGAAGCTTTCTTT | CASSSGPPGGTEAFF
TRBJ1-6 | TRBV6-5 | TRBD1 | 16 | NA | TGTGCCAGCAAGATACAGGGGGCCACCTATAATTCACCCCTCCACTTT | CASKIQGATYNSPLHF
TRBJ1-1 | TRBV4-3 | NA | 16 | NA | TGCGCCAGCAGCCAAGATATAGGGGAGAGGAACACTGAAGCTTTCTTT | CASSQDIGERNTEAFF
TRBJ1-5 | TRBV6-5 | TRBD1 | 17 | few | TGTGCCAGCAGTCCGGACAGGGGGCGAGTAGGCAATCAGCCCCAGCATTTT | CASSPDRGRVGNQPQHF
TRBJ2-5 | TRBV5-1 | NA | 15 | once | TGCGCCAGCAGCCAGCAGCCGGGGATCCAAGAGACCCAGTACTTC | CASSQQPGIQETQYF
TRBJ1-1 | TRBV12-3/TRBV12-4 | TRBD1 | 15 | NA | TGTGCCAGCAGGCGAGGGGGCGTTACGAGCACTGAAGCTTTCTTT | CASRRGGVTSTEAFF